The entry below describes one TCR beta chain. Germline CDR1 SGDLS, CDR2 YYNGEE. The CDR3 loop spans 16 amino acids. The trim removed 0 bases at V and 4 bases at J, leaving 6 bases unmatched. This specimen comes from a study of OX40 agonist ivuxolimab in advanced cancers. Generated by immunoSEQ multiplex PCR, the TCRdb table keeps only in-frame clones and is missing some. The sample has around 55,000 clones; 77% are singletons. The source of this sequence is an adult with an advanced solid tumor such as melanoma, head and neck, liver or kidney cancer. The source was CD4+ or CD8+ T cells sorted from blood, collected in a trial of the OX40 agonist ivuxolimab. This chain connects TRBV9 to TRBJ2-1; 8 positions match TRBD2. CDR3 loop: CASSVAAGATYNEQFF. Here the CDR3 DNA reads TGTGCCAGCAGCGTAGCAGCGGGGGCCACATACAATGAGCAGTTCTTC. Together with reference TRBV9 and TRBJ2-1, the CDR3 gives the full variable domain: DSGVTQTPKHLITATGQRVTLRCSPRSGDLSVYWYQQSLDQGLQFLIQYYNGEERAKGNILERFSAQQFPDLHSELNLSSLELGDSALYFCASSVAAGATYNEQFFGPGTRLTVL.